This TCR beta chain was captured by sequencing in a study of T cell responses to AZD1222 COVID-19 vaccine. Germline-derived CDR1 and CDR2 are SGHRS and YFSETQ. This CDR3 comprises 15 residues. Deletions cut 2 bases from V and 6 bases from J, with 14 bases between. TCRdb's copy holds only in-frame clones and misses some; the assay was immunoSEQ multiplex PCR. Of 99,000 or so clones listed, around nine tenths were seen once; the top ten hold 3.3%. This sequence joins TRBV5-1 and TRBJ2-2; TRBD2 is a possible D gene (5 bases). The receptor comes from an adult who received the MenACWY meningococcal vaccine as a control. Here the sequenced sample was peripheral blood, taken 28 days after the second dose of the MenACWY control vaccine. CDR3 in amino acids: CASSFLGSVSGELFF. The CDR3 nucleotides are TGCGCCAGCAGCTTTCTTGGGAGTGTTTCCGGGGAGCTGTTTTTT.